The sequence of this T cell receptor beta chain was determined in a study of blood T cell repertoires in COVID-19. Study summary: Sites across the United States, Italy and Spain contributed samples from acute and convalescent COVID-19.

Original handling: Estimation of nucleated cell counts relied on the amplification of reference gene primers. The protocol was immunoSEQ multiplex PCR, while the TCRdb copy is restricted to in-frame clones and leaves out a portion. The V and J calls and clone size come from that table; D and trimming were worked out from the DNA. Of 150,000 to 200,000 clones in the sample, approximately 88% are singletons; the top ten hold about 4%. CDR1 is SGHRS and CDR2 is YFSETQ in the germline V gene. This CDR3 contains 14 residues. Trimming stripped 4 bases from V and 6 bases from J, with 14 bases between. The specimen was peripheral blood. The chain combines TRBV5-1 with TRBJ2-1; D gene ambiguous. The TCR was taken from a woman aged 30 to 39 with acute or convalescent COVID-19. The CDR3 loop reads CASSAGPAINEQFF. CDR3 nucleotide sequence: TGCGCCAGCAGCGCAGGTCCCGCTATCAATGAGCAGTTCTTC.